One sample yielded the 5 T cell receptor beta chains listed below, sequenced in a study of CD8 T cells in Susac syndrome. When the RNA was reverse transcribed, random hexamers were used with an input of about 0.5 to 1 ug. TCRdb re-called the immunoSEQ multiplex PCR reads through MiXCR, storing one row per CDR3 protein. This sample has about 200,000 distinct CDR3 sequences, with 90% to 95% found just once. The sequenced material came from CD4+ T cells from PBMCs. The receptors stem from a human donor with multiple sclerosis.

The genes are TRBV19 and TRBJ1-5; weak D call: TRBD1 (5 bases). There are 16 residues in the CDR3. Germline CDR1 LNHDA, CDR2 SQIVND (reference sequence). The ends were cut back, 4 bases at V and 1 base at J, with 14 bases in the middle. In DNA form, the CDR3 reads TGTGCCAGTAGTAAGCCCACCTGGGACAGCAATCAGCCCCAGCATTTT. Protein sequence: CASSKPTWDSNQPQHF.

V and J are TRBV5-4 and TRBJ2-1; D might be TRBD1 (6 bases). The CDR3 is 12 amino acids. V was cut by 0 bases and J by 11 bases, with 9 bases left in between. CDR1 is SGHNT and CDR2 is YYREEE in the germline V gene (reference sequence). The CDR3 DNA sequence: TGTGCCAGCAGCTTGGACAGGGCTAAGCAGTTCTTC. Its protein is CASSLDRAKQFF.

The V and J genes are TRBV2 and TRBJ1-5; 10 bases map to TRBD1. Per the germline V gene, CDR1 is SNHLY and CDR2 is FYNNEI. Unmatched junction bases numbered 7, after V lost 6 bases and J lost 5 bases. CDR3 size: 15 residues. CDR3: CASRGTGVRDQPQHF. CDR3 sequence (DNA): TGTGCCAGCAGGGGGACAGGGGTGCGGGATCAGCCCCAGCATTTT.

This chain connects TRBV20-1 to TRBJ2-5; D remains unclear. The germline gives CDR1 DFQATT, CDR2 SNEGSKA (reference sequence). The length of the CDR3 is 12 residues. V gave up 7 bases and J gave up 5 bases, with 14 bases separating them. The CDR3 loop reads CSGSAARETQYF. DNA for the CDR3: TGCAGTGGGTCGGCAGCCCGGGAGACCCAGTACTTC.

The chain links TRBV24-1 to TRBJ2-1; D is undetermined. This CDR3 spans 13 amino acids. V lost 1 base and J 5 bases, leaving 5 bases between the germline ends. Germline CDR1 KGHDR, CDR2 SFDVKD. DNA of the CDR3: TGTGCCACCAGTGATTTAGCCCACAATGAGCAGTTCTTC. Encoded protein: CATSDLAHNEQFF.